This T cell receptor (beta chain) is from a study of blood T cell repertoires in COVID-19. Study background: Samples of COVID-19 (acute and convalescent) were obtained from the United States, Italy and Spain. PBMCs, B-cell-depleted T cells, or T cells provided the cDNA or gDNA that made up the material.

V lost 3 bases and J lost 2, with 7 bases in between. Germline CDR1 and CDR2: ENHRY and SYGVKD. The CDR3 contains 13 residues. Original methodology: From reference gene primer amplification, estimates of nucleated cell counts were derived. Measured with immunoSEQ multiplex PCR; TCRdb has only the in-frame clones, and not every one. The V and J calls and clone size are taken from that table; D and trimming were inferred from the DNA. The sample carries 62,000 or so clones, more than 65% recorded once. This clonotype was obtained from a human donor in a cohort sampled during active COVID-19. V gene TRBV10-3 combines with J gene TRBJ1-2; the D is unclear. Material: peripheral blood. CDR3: CAISELANYGYTF. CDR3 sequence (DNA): TGTGCCATCAGTGAATTAGCCAACTATGGCTACACCTTC.